A selection of T cell receptor beta chains follows, all from one sample in a study of T cell changes during pregnancy in multiple sclerosis. Measured with immunoSEQ multiplex PCR; TCRdb has only the in-frame clones, and not every one. The sample has tens of thousands of clones, 90% seen once. The starting material was CD8+ T cells from peripheral blood mononuclear cells, obtained before pregnancy. These receptors were collected from a female donor with multiple sclerosis, enrolled in a pregnancy study. Each CDR3 is given with its conserved first and last residue. Rows may omit the clone size; those that give it use once, few, many or a size class.

j_gene | v_gene | abundance | CDR3aa
TRBJ1-2 | TRBV7-5 | - | CVRSLDRVLKDYTF
TRBJ2-7 | TRBV6-1 | - | CASSEGGQGAYEQYF
TRBJ2-7 | TRBV7-9 | - | CASSPPTGPHAYEQYF
TRBJ2-3 | TRBV5-6 | - | CASSLLAGGRTDTQYF
TRBJ1-2 | TRBV27 | - | CASSLGTGGRAYGYTF
TRBJ1-2 | TRBV7-9 | - | CASSYEDRDHFYGYTF
TRBJ2-2 | TRBV27 | few | CASSFRLAGLSGGELFF
TRBJ2-5 | TRBV19 | few | CASSFSGPETQYF
TRBJ2-2 | TRBV4-1 | - | CASSLKTGANTGELFF
TRBJ2-7 | TRBV10-3 | - | CAISESATSGSYEQYF
TRBJ2-7 | TRBV5-1 | once | CASSPGTGLYEQYF
TRBJ2-3 | TRBV30 | - | CAWSVAVVRDTQYF
TRBJ2-7 | TRBV25-1 | - | CASIGMVGREQYF
TRBJ2-7 | TRBV6-6 | - | CASSPTGGEQYF
TRBJ1-2 | TRBV27 | - | CAVGWGDLSNGYTF
TRBJ1-5 | TRBV5-8 | - | CASSVQGSGNQPQHF
TRBJ1-5 | TRBV7-8 | - | CASSSPNRGAQPQHF
TRBJ1-4 | TRBV7-2 | once | CASSSRPGQGLWTNEKLFF
TRBJ2-2 | TRBV30 | - | CASRLVGLISSGGAGELFF
TRBJ2-5 | TRBV27 | - | CASSPAGGSATQYF
TRBJ2-1 | TRBV19 | - | CASSIGHSGRAFNEQFF
TRBJ1-3 | TRBV6-9 | once | CASSYWTGGTRNTIYF
TRBJ2-2 | TRBV14 | once | CASSQRAGNTGELFF
TRBJ1-2 | TRBV2 | once | CASLGQAYGYTF
TRBJ1-5 | TRBV7-2 | many | CASSFLRQPQHF